The 13 T cell receptor beta chains presented below share a single source sample, sequenced in a study of blood T cell repertoires in COVID-19. Sequencing was performed with immunoSEQ multiplex PCR; in TCRdb, only in-frame clones are kept and a portion is missing. The table has 350,000 to 400,000 clones, over 85% seen once. Sequencing was done on a sample of PBMCs or T cells enriched from blood (not recorded which). The receptor source for this set is a woman in her twenties or thirties who had recovered from COVID-19.

This chain connects TRBV21-1 to TRBJ1-5; the D call in the table, TRBD1, was not verified against the DNA. TRBV21-1 counts as a pseudogene. The CDR3 runs 15 residues. The CDR3 coding sequence is TGTGCCAGCAGCATGACAGGGGATGACAATCAGCCCCAGCATTTT. Its protein is CASSMTGDDNQPQHF.

The rearrangement links TRBV28 to TRBJ1-5; TRBD1 might be the D (5 bases). Per the germline V gene, CDR1 is MDHEN and CDR2 is SYDVKM. Trimming stripped 7 bases from V and 0 bases from J, with 13 bases between. The CDR3 has 15 amino acids. The CDR3 region is CASTLGLLSNQPQHF. The DNA of the CDR3 is TGTGCCAGCACCTTGGGACTCCTTAGCAATCAGCCCCAGCATTTT.

The rearrangement uses TRBV19 and TRBJ1-1, with D unclear. Trimming cost V 1 base and J 4 bases, with 10 bases left between them. CDR1 LNHDA and CDR2 SQIVND come from the germline V gene (reference sequence). CDR3 length: 14 amino acids. CDR3 amino acids: CASSIVDSGTEAFF. CDR3 nucleotide sequence: TGTGCCAGTAGTATAGTCGATTCAGGCACTGAAGCTTTCTTT.

The genes are TRBV20-1 and TRBJ2-6; no clear D gene. CDR1 DFQATT and CDR2 SNEGSKA come from the germline V gene (reference sequence). This CDR3 is built from 14 residues. Trimming removed 3 bases from V and 0 bases from J, with 6 bases in between. CDR3 nucleotides: TGCAGTGCTAGTACCAGCTCTGGGGCCAACGTCCTGACTTTC. It codes for CSASTSSGANVLTF.

In its sample, this clone was seen a few times. The chain couples TRBV7-9 to TRBJ1-5; TRBD1 aligns across 7 bases. V shed 2 bases and J 6 bases; nucleotides not matched to a gene: 1. The V gene's germline CDR1 is SEHNR and CDR2 FQNEAQ (reference sequence). CDR3 length: 13 residues. The chain's CDR3 is CASSLTGAQPQHF. Written as DNA, the CDR3 is TGTGCCAGCAGCTTAACAGGGGCTCAGCCCCAGCATTTT.

The V gene is TRBV6-5, the J gene TRBJ2-1; 7 positions match TRBD1. This CDR3 spans 15 amino acids. With V trimmed by 8 bases and J by 7 bases, 14 bases remained unmatched. Germline CDR1 MNHEY, CDR2 SVGAGI. The CDR3: CASRRATAQGNEQFF. In DNA, the CDR3 is TGTGCCAGCCGACGCGCCACTGCACAGGGGAATGAGCAGTTCTTC.

The V gene is TRBV9, the J gene TRBJ2-1; TRBD1 matches at 9 bases. Germline-derived CDR1 and CDR2 are SGDLS and YYNGEE. The V segment lost 3 bases and the J segment 9 bases; nucleotides outside the gene matches: 4. CDR3 length: 13 residues. In DNA, the CDR3 is TGTGCCAGCAGCGCCGGGACAGGGACTGAGCAGTTCTTC. This sequence encodes CASSAGTGTEQFF.

This clone was observed once. This chain joins TRBV7-6 and TRBJ1-1, with D possibly matching TRBD1 (6 bases). Deletions cut 5 bases from V and 3 bases from J, with 16 bases between. CDR1 and CDR2 (germline): SGHVS, FNYEAQ. CDR3 size: 15 residues. The CDR3 DNA follows: TGTGCCAGCAGCCTTACAGGGAATCAGGACACTGAAGCTTTCTTT. This encodes CASSLTGNQDTEAFF.

The J gene is TRBJ2-2, the V gene TRBV2; TRBD1 matches 8 bases. Trimming cost V 7 bases and J 0 bases; bases outside gene matches: 1. This CDR3 region has 14 residues. Germline-derived CDR1 and CDR2 are SNHLY and FYNNEI. In DNA, the CDR3 is TGTGCCAGCAAACAGGGGGCGAACACCGGGGAGCTGTTTTTT. Protein sequence: CASKQGANTGELFF.

V is TRBV7-2 and J is TRBJ1-2, with D unclear. CDR3 length: 13 residues. Germline V gene sequence: CDR1 SGHTA, CDR2 FQGNSA. V lost 5 bases and J lost 8, with 15 bases in between. CDR3 sequence (DNA): TGTGCCAGCAGCATCCAGGAGGGAGGCGGCTACACCTTC. Amino acid sequence: CASSIQEGGGYTF.

The chain links TRBV4-3 to TRBJ1-2; TRBD1 agrees at 7 bases. Germline V CDR1 and CDR2: LGHNA, YSLEER. The CDR3 has 14 residues. The V gene end was trimmed by 0 bases and the J gene end by 7 bases; junction bases not matched to a gene: 5. The CDR3 region has the DNA TGCGCCAGCAGCCAAGATCCAGGGGGGAGTGGCTACACCTTC. Translating gives CASSQDPGGSGYTF.

Concerning this clone itself: The sample contains more than one DNA sequence encoding this CDR3. The chain couples TRBV5-1 to TRBJ1-4; 8 nucleotides agree with TRBD1. CDR3 length equals 15 residues. The J segment lost 6 bases and the V segment lost 1 base, leaving 5 bases of the junction unmatched. The germline V gene has CDR1 SGHRS and CDR2 YFSETQ. The CDR3 coding sequence is TGCGCCAGCAGCTTGCGTACAGGGGGGGATGAAAAACTGTTTTTT. Amino acid sequence: CASSLRTGGDEKLFF.

The chain has TRBV5-8 and TRBJ2-3; D ambiguous. Germline lookup yields CDR1 SGHTS and CDR2 YDEGEE. The V end lost 5 bases, the J end lost 2 bases, and 12 bases lay between the germline ends. CDR3 length: 14 amino acids. The CDR3 DNA follows: TGTGCCAGCAGGGGCGTGGTTCCCACAGATACGCAGTATTTT. It codes for CASRGVVPTDTQYF.